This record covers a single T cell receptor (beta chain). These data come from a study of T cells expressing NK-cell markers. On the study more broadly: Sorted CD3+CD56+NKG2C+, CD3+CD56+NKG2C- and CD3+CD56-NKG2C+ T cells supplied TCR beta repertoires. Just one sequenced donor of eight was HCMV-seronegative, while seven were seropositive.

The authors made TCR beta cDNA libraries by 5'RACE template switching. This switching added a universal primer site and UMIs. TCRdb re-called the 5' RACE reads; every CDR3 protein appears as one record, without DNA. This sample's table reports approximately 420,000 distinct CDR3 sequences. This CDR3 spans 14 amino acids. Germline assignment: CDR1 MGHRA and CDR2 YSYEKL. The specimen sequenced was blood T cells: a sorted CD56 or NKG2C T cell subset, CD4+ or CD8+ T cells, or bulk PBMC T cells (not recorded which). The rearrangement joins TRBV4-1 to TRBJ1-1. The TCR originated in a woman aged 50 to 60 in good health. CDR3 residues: CASSQDGQNTEAFF.